This record looks at one T cell receptor beta chain sequence and its context. In this sample, this clone turned up a few times. Its antigen specificity is not known. Nothing much larger sits one base from this clone, and base qualities are not available. From cysteine to phenylalanine, the CDR3 is 16 amino acids long. Just CDR3 DNA is preserved here, 48 bases in frame from base 1. V is reduced by 4 bases and J by 4 bases, leaving a spacing of 19 bases between them. The germline V gene (reference sequence) supplies CDR1 SEHNR and CDR2 FQNEAQ. This entry belongs to a study of T cell responses to AZD1222 COVID-19 vaccine (dated by TCRdb to 2020 to 2022). For the wider study: AZD1222 recipients whose second dose came at about 4 weeks and those whose second dose came at about 12 weeks were combined into one group, since spike-specific TCR depth and breadth did not differ between the two schedules. A total of around 240 trial participants underwent TCR sequencing, of whom around 200 received two doses of AZD1222 and around 25 received two doses of the MenACWY control vaccine. Trial participants were enrolled into age subgroups of 18-55, 56-69 and 70-plus years, which contained 148, 28 and 57 TCR-sequenced participants, respectively. The research as a whole found: Most participants were white British and females outnumbered males, and the authors suggested that clonal diversity may have been underestimated. Conclusions about previously exposed vaccinees were limited because only five to seven AZD1222 recipients were SARS-CoV-2 seropositive at baseline. Epitopes outside the regions mutated in the B.1.351 and B.1.1.7 variants were reportedly recognized by nearly half of the unique spike-specific TCRs. Vaccine-associated CD4 TCRs spanned the whole spike protein, with dominant responses in regions 160-218 and 743-854. Spike-specific TCR breadth and depth rose significantly after two AZD1222 doses compared with day 0 and with MenACWY recipients. In the small 56-69-year group, the increase in depth fell short of significance, most likely because of low power. Because no samples from the day 14 peak response were available, repertoires could be characterized only after the peak T cell response.

The CDR3 regions of human TCRbeta chains were analyzed by immunosequencing. Per the original workflow: TCRs in the repertoires were matched against a reference library of SARS-CoV-2-specific TCRs that had been generated with the MIRA antigen-specificity platform. Breadth was defined as the fraction of unique TCRs that were SARS-CoV-2-associated, and depth was defined as the fraction of total T cells that were SARS-CoV-2-associated. Using the MIRA data, every spike-specific TCR was mapped to the spike region that the TCR reacted to and assigned to either a CD4 or a CD8 class. Log10-transformed breadth and depth values were compared by one-way ANOVA with Sidak's multiple comparisons tests. The table was pulled from immuneACCESS by TCRdb, which kept in-frame rearrangements only. Such tables lose some clones; where checked, under half of the loss comes from unresolved V genes, and the rest has no known cause. The V and J calls and clone size come from that table; D and trimming were worked out from the DNA. This sample is represented by about 140,000 clones; 75% to 90% of them were singletons. About 4.8% of the sample is held by the ten biggest clonotypes.

In the paper's terms, the time point label means: baseline before first vaccination. Vaccinee samples came from UK trials COV001 and COV002, including a single-blind randomized controlled phase 2/3 trial of AZD1222 (ChAdOx1 nCoV-19) in healthy adults. Trial participant PBMC samples were collected at day 0 and day 28 after the second dose for TCRbeta chain sequencing. Rearrangement joined TRBV7-9 to TRBJ1-2; the D gene assignment is ambiguous. Material: peripheral blood, obtained on day 0 of AZD1222 vaccination. The clonotype was recovered from an adult in good health. The bases are TGTGCCAGCAGCTCCCTATCGCCTGGGCAGTCCTATGGCTACACCTTC. This sequence encodes CASSSLSPGQSYGYTF.